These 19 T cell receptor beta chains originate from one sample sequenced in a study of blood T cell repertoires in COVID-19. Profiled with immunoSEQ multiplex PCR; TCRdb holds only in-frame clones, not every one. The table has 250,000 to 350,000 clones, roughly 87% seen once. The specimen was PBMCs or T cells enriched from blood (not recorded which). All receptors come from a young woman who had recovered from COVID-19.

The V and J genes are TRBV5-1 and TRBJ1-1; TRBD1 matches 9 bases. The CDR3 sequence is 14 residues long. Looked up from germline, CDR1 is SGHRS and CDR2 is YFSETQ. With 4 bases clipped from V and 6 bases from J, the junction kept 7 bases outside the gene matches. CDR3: CASSATGGVPEAFF. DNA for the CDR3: TGCGCCAGCAGCGCAACAGGGGGCGTTCCTGAAGCTTTCTTT.

This chain's CDR3 is CASSSAVAGGRLDETQYF. As DNA, the CDR3 is TGTGCCAGCAGTTCCGCCGTAGCGGGGGGGCGGTTGGACGAGACCCAGTACTTC. The gene calls are TRBV27 and TRBJ2-5; 11 bases are shared with TRBD2. The CDR3 runs to 18 residues. Germline CDR1 and CDR2: MNHEY and SMNVEV (reference sequence). J gave up 5 bases and V 4 bases, and 15 bases lay outside the gene matches.

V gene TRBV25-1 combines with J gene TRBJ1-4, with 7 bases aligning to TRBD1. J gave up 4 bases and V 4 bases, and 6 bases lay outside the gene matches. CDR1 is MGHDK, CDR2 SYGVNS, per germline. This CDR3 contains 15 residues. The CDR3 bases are TGTGCCAGCAGTGTCCCCGGGACAGTTAATGAAAAACTGTTTTTT. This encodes CASSVPGTVNEKLFF.

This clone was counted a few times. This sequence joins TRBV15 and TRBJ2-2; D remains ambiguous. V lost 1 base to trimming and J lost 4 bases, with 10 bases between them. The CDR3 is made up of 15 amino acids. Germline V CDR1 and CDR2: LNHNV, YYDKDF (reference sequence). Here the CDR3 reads CATSRVPEVTGELFF. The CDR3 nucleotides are TGTGCCACCAGCAGAGTCCCCGAGGTCACCGGGGAGCTGTTTTTT.

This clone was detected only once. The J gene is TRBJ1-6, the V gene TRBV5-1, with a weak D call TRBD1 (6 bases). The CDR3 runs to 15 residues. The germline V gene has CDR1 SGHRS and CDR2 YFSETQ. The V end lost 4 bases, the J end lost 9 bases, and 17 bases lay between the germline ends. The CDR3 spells CASSPGDMGISPLHF. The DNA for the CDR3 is TGCGCCAGCAGCCCCGGGGACATGGGGATTTCACCCCTCCACTTT.

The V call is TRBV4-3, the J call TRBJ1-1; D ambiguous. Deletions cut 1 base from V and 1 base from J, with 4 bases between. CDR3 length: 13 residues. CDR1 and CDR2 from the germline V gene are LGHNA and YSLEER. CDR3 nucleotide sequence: TGCGCCAGCAGCCAAGGCAGGAACACTGAAGCTTTCTTT. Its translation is CASSQGRNTEAFF.

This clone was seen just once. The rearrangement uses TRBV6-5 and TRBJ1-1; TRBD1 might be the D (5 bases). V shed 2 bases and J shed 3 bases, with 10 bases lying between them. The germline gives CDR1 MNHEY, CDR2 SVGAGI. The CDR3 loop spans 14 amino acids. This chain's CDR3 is CASSYQGGYTEAFF. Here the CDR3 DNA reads TGTGCCAGCAGTTACCAGGGTGGGTACACTGAAGCTTTCTTT.

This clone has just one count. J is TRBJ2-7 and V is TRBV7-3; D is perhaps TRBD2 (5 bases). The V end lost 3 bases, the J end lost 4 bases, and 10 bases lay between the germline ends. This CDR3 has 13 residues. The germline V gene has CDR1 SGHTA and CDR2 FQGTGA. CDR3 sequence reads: CASSFAPGYEQYF. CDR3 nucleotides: TGTGCCAGCAGCTTTGCACCGGGGTACGAGCAGTACTTC. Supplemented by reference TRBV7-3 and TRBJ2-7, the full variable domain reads GAGVSQTPSNKVTEKGKYVELRCDPISGHTALYWYRQSLGQGPEFLIYFQGTGAADDSGLPNDRFFAVRPEGSVSTLKIQRTERGDSAVYLCASSFAPGYEQYFGPGTRLTVT.

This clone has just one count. The CDR3 sequence is CSASENRVDYGYTF. The CDR3 DNA follows: TGCAGTGCTAGTGAGAACAGGGTAGACTATGGCTACACCTTC. V is TRBV20-1 and J is TRBJ1-2, with D tentatively TRBD1 (6 bases). Trimming stripped 3 bases from V and 3 bases from J, with 14 bases between. The germline gives CDR1 DFQATT, CDR2 SNEGSKA (reference sequence). The CDR3 contains 14 residues.

The chain's CDR3 is CASSVGGSGGAADTQYF. CDR3 bases: TGTGCCAGCAGCGTAGGAGGTAGCGGGGGGGCGGCAGATACGCAGTATTTT. J is TRBJ2-3 and V is TRBV9; TRBD2 agrees at 11 bases. V lost 0 bases to trimming and J lost 4 bases; unmatched junction nucleotides: 7. Germline V gene sequence: CDR1 SGDLS, CDR2 YYNGEE. The CDR3 spans 17 residues.

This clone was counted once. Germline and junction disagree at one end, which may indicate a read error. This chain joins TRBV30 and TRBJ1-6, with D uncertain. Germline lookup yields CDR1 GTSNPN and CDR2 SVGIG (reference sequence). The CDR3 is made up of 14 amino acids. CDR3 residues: CARSSFGLGSPLHF. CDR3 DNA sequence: TGTGCCAGGAGCTCCTTCGGGTTAGGTTCACCCCTCCACTTT.

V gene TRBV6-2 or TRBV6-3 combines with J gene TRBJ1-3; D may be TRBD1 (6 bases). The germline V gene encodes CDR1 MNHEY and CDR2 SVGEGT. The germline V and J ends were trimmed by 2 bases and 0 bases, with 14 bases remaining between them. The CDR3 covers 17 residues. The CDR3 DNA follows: TGTGCCAGCAGTTACCGACCGGGACAACTCTCTGGAAACACCATATATTTT. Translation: CASSYRPGQLSGNTIYF.

The CDR3 DNA reads TGTGCCAGCAGGGATTACAGGGGGAGGAACACTGAAGCTTTCTTT. Protein product: CASRDYRGRNTEAFF. This rearrangement joins TRBV2 to TRBJ1-1; 8 positions agree with TRBD1. V was pared by 6 bases and J by 1 base, with 7 bases of the junction left unmatched. CDR3 size: 15 residues. Germline assignment: CDR1 SNHLY and CDR2 FYNNEI.

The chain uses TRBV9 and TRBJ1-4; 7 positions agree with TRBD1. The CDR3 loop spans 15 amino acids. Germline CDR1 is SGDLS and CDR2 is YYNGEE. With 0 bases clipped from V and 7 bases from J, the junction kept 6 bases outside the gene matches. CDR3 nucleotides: TGTGCCAGCAGCGTAGGCGGACAGGTCGGTGAAAAACTGTTTTTT. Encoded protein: CASSVGGQVGEKLFF. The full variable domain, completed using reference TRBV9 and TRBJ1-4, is DSGVTQTPKHLITATGQRVTLRCSPRSGDLSVYWYQQSLDQGLQFLIQYYNGEERAKGNILERFSAQQFPDLHSELNLSSLELGDSALYFCASSVGGQVGEKLFFGSGTQLSVL.

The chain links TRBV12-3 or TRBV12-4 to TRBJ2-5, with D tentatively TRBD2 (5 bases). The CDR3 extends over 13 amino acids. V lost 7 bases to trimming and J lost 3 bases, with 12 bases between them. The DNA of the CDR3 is TGTGCCAGCACCACATCCGGGGAAGAGACCCAGTACTTC. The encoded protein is CASTTSGEETQYF.

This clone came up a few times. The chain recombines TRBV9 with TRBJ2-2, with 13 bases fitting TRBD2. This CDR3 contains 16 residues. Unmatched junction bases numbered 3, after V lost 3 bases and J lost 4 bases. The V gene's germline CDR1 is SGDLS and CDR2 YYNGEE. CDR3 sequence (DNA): TGTGCCAGCAGCGACGGACTAGCGGGGGCCACCGGGGAGCTGTTTTTT. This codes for CASSDGLAGATGELFF.

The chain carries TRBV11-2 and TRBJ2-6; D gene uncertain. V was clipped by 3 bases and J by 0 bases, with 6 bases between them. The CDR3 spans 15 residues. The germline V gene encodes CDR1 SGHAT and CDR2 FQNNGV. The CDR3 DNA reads TGTGCCAGCAGCTTTTGGCTCTCTGGGGCCAACGTCCTGACTTTC. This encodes CASSFWLSGANVLTF.

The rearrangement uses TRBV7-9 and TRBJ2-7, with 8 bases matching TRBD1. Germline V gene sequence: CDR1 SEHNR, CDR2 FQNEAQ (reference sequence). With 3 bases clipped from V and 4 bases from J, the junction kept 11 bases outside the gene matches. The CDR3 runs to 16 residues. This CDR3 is CASSLWGTGSTYEQYF. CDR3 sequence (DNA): TGTGCCAGCAGCTTGTGGGGGACAGGATCTACTTACGAGCAGTACTTC.

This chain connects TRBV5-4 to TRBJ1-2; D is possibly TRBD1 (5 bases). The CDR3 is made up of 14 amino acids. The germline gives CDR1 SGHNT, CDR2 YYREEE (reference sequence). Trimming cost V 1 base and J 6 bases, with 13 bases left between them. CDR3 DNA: TGTGCCAGCAGCTTGCCAGGGTGGGGTGATGGCTACACCTTC. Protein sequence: CASSLPGWGDGYTF.